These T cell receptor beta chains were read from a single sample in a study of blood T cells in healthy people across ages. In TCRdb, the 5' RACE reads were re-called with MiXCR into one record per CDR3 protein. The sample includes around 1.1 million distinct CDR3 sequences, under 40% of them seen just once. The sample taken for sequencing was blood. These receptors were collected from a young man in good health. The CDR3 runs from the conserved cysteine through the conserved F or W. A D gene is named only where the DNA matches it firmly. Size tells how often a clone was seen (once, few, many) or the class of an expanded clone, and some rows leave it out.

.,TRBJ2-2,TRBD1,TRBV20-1,TGCAGTGCTAGTGGTAAACAGGGGGACTACACCGGGGAGCTGTTTTTT,CSASGKQGDYTGELFF
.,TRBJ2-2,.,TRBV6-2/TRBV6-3,TGTGCCAGCAGTTTTACAGGGATGAACACCGGGGAGCTGTTTTTT,CASSFTGMNTGELFF
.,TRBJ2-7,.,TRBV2,TGTGCCAGCAGGGCACACTACGAGCAGTACTTC,CASRAHYEQYF
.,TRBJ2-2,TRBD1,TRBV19,TGTGCCAGTAGTACCCCGCGGACAGGGGGCACCGGGGAGCTGTTTTTT,CASSTPRTGGTGELFF
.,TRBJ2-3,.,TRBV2,TGTGCCAGCAGCCTCGACAGAACCTCCCCTACGCAGTATTTT,CASSLDRTSPTQYF
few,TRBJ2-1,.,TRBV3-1,TGTGCCAGCAGCCAATCCGGGACTTCGTACAATGAGCAGTTCTTC,CASSQSGTSYNEQFF
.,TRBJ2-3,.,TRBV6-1,TGTGCCAGCAGTGAAGCGCTTGCGAACTTGGGGACAGATACGCAGTATTTT,CASSEALANLGTDTQYF
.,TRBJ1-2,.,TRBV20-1,TGCAGTGCTAGACGGTCAGGGGTCCTTCCTGGCTACACCTTC,CSARRSGVLPGYTF
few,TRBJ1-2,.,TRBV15,TGTGCCACCAGCAGAGGGGCTAACTATGGCTACACCTTC,CATSRGANYGYTF
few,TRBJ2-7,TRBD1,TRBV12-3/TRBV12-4,TGTGCCAGCAGTTCGCCCGGGACAGTGGCCTACGAGCAGTACTTC,CASSSPGTVAYEQYF
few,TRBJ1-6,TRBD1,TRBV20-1,TGCAGTGCTAGAAAAACAGGGGATAGCTATAATTCACCCCTCCACTTT,CSARKTGDSYNSPLHF
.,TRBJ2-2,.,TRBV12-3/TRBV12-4,TGTGCCCGAACGGACACCTTCACCGGGGAGCTGTTTTTT,CARTDTFTGELFF
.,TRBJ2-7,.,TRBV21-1,TGTGCCAGCACCCCAGAGTGCTCCTACGAGCAGTACTTC,CASTPECSYEQYF
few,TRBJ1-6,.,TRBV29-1,TGCAGCGCCCAGGCCAGAGACAATTCACCCCTCCACTTT,CSAQARDNSPLHF